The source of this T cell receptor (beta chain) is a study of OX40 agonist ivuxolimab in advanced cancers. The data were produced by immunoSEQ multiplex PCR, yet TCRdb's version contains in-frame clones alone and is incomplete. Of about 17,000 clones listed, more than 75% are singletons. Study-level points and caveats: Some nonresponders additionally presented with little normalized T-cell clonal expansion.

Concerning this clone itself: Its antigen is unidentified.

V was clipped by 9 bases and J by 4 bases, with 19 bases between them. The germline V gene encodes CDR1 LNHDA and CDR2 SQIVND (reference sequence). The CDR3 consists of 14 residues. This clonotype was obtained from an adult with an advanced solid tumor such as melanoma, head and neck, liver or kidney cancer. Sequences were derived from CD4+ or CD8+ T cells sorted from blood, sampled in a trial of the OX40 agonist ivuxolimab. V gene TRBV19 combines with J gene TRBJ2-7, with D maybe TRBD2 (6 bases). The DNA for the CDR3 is TGTGCCAGCAGCGGCGGGGCCCTAACTTACGAGCAGTACTTC. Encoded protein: CASSGGALTYEQYF.